The sequence of this T cell receptor (beta chain) was determined in a study of long-term antiretroviral therapy in people with HIV. Across the study: The earliest samples predate the 2015 immediate-ART recommendation by about a decade.

Trimming pared 7 bases from V and 0 bases from J, leaving 17 bases between. The CDR3 extends over 15 amino acids. Germline V gives CDR1 SQVTM, CDR2 ANQGSEA. Assay version v3.0 of immunoSEQ was used, and it was run at survey level. Data came from immunoSEQ multiplex PCR; TCRdb stores just in-frame clones and leaves some out. The sample carries 25,000 to 35,000 clones, 90% recorded once. This receptor was obtained from a woman aged 40-49 years with HIV. This specimen was unsorted PBMCs, taken 5 to 5.5 years after starting antiretroviral therapy. The chain uses TRBV29-1 and TRBJ2-3; no definite D call. CDR3 amino acids: CSALQTTYSTDTQYF. The DNA for the CDR3 is TGCAGCGCCCTACAAACCACCTATAGCACAGATACGCAGTATTTT.